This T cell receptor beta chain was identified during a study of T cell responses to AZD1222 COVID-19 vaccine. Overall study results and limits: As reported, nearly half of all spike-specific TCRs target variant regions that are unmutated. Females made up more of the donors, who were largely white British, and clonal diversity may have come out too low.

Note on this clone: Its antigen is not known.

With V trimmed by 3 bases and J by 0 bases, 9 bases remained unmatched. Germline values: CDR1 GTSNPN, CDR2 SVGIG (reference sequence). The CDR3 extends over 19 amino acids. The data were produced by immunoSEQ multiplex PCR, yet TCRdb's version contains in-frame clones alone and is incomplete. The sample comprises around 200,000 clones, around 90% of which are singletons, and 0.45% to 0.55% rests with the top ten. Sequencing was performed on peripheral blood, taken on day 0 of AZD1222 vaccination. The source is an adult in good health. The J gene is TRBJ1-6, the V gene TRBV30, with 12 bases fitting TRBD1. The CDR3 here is CAWSEGDRGQSSYNSPLHF. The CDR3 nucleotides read TGTGCCTGGAGCGAGGGGGACAGGGGGCAGAGCTCCTATAATTCACCCCTCCACTTT.